This is a list of T cell receptor beta chains from one sample in a study of tumor-infiltrating lymphocytes in primary liver carcinoma. Each CDR3 protein is one row after TCRdb ran MiXCR on the multiplex PCR reads. The sample carries 300,000 to 400,000 distinct CDR3 sequences, about two thirds recorded once. Material for sequencing was peripheral blood. Receptors originate from a middle-aged man with primary liver carcinoma and hepatitis B virus infection. Both conserved end residues are part of each CDR3. D genes are given only for firm matches. Expanded clones are given a class, and other clones once, few, many or no size at all.

length: 16
D: .
V: TRBV11-2
J: TRBJ2-7
size: .
CDR3: CASSPVVGRDSYEQYF
DNA: TGTGCCAGCAGCCCCGTTGTGGGCAGGGACTCCTACGAGCAGTACTTC

length: 13
D: .
V: TRBV12-3/TRBV12-4
J: TRBJ2-3
size: many
CDR3: CASSLDSTDTQYF
DNA: TGTGCCAGCAGTCTCGACAGCACAGATACGCAGTATTTT

length: 15
D: .
V: TRBV11-2
J: TRBJ2-1
size: .
CDR3: CASSPWTSNYNEQFF
DNA: TGTGCCAGCAGCCCGTGGACTTCTAACTACAATGAGCAGTTCTTC

length: 14
D: .
V: TRBV7-8
J: TRBJ2-5
size: .
CDR3: CASRTRETKETQYF
DNA: TGTGCCAGTAGGACAAGGGAAACCAAAGAGACCCAGTACTTC

length: 13
D: TRBD1
V: TRBV28
J: TRBJ1-5
size: few
CDR3: CASSSGQGLAQHF
DNA: TGTGCCAGCAGTTCAGGACAGGGGCTGGCCCAGCATTTT

length: 14
D: .
V: TRBV5-5
J: TRBJ2-1
size: .
CDR3: CASSLFGRAYEQFF
DNA: TGTGCCAGCAGCTTGTTTGGCCGAGCGTATGAGCAGTTCTTC

length: 14
D: .
V: TRBV5-6
J: TRBJ2-7
size: .
CDR3: CASSGAGGIYEQYF
DNA: TGTGCCAGCAGCGGAGCCGGCGGGATCTACGAGCAGTACTTC

length: 14
D: .
V: TRBV11-2
J: TRBJ2-7
size: .
CDR3: CASTPGRGTYEQYF
DNA: TGTGCCAGCACTCCGGGACGGGGGACCTACGAGCAGTACTTC

length: 15
D: TRBD1
V: TRBV11-3
J: TRBJ2-1
size: .
CDR3: CASCSSQGVGNEKFF
DNA: TGTGCCAGCTGCTCCAGTCAGGGGGTAGGCAATGAGAAGTTCTTC

length: 16
D: .
V: TRBV4-3
J: TRBJ2-3
size: .
CDR3: CASSLDLLPNTNTQYF
DNA: TGCGCCAGCAGCCTTGACCTACTACCTAACACAAATACGCAGTATTTT

length: 10
D: .
V: TRBV29-1
J: TRBJ1-1
size: .
CDR3: CGVEYTEAFF
DNA: TGTGGCGTTGAATACACTGAAGCTTTCTTT

length: 15
D: .
V: TRBV6-2/TRBV6-3
J: TRBJ2-1
size: .
CDR3: CSSSYTWWDGNEQFF
DNA: TGTTCCAGCAGTTACACATGGTGGGACGGCAATGAGCAGTTCTTC

length: 16
D: .
V: TRBV11-2
J: TRBJ2-5
size: .
CDR3: CASSIRTGPGQETQYF
DNA: TGTGCCAGCAGCATTAGGACTGGGCCCGGCCAAGAGACCCAGTACTTC

length: 17
D: TRBD1
V: TRBV4-1
J: TRBJ1-6
size: .
CDR3: CDSSQERTGPNNSPLHF
DNA: TGCGACAGCAGCCAAGAACGGACAGGGCCGAATAATTCACCCCTACACTTC

length: 14
D: .
V: TRBV11-3
J: TRBJ2-2
size: many
CDR3: CASSSSRVSGELFF
DNA: TGTGCCAGCAGCTCAAGCCGCGTATCCGGGGAGCTGTTTTTT

length: 16
D: .
V: TRBV12-3/TRBV12-4
J: TRBJ1-6
size: .
CDR3: CASSLSGFGGGEPLHF
DNA: TGTGCCAGCAGCCTCTCCGGGTTTGGCGGGGGGGAACCCCTCCACTTT

length: 16
D: TRBD2
V: TRBV23-1
J: TRBJ2-1
size: few
CDR3: CASSPSRASGDNEQFF
DNA: TGCGCCAGCAGTCCCAGTAGGGCTAGCGGGGACAATGAGCAGTTCTTC

length: 13
D: .
V: TRBV10-3
J: TRBJ1-1
size: many
CDR3: CAIAQEMNTEAFF
DNA: TGTGCCATCGCTCAGGAGATGAACACTGAAGCTTTCTTT

length: 14
D: TRBD2
V: TRBV6-2/TRBV6-3
J: TRBJ2-5
size: many
CDR3: CASSRTSGQETQYF
DNA: TGTGCCAGCAGTCGGACTAGCGGCCAAGAGACCCAGTACTTC

length: 15
D: TRBD2
V: TRBV10-3
J: TRBJ2-2
size: .
CDR3: CAISETSGRTGELFF
DNA: TGTGCCATCAGTGAGACTAGCGGGAGGACCGGGGAGCTGTTTTTT

length: 14
D: .
V: TRBV5-1
J: TRBJ1-1
size: .
CDR3: CASSRGGPYTEAFF
DNA: TGTGCCAGCAGCCGGGGGGGCCCTTACACTGAAGCTTTCTTT

length: 15
D: .
V: TRBV11-2
J: TRBJ1-2
size: many
CDR3: CASSPPGIIPYGYTF
DNA: TGTGCCAGCAGCCCCCCAGGGATAATTCCCTATGGCTACACCTTC

length: 16
D: TRBD2
V: TRBV5-5
J: TRBJ2-1
size: many
CDR3: CASSLELAGAYNEQFF
DNA: TGTGCCAGCAGCTTGGAACTAGCGGGAGCCTACAATGAGCAGTTCTTC

length: 15
D: .
V: TRBV10-3
J: TRBJ2-7
size: .
CDR3: CAISGSIVLGYERYF
DNA: TGTGCCATCAGTGGGTCTATAGTACTGGGCTACGAGCGGTACTTC

length: 16
D: .
V: TRBV11-3
J: TRBJ2-3
size: .
CDR3: CAGSLDSGKGPDTQYF
DNA: TGTGCCGGCAGCCTGGATAGCGGTAAAGGGCCAGATACGCAGTATTTT

length: 17
D: .
V: TRBV6-2/TRBV6-3
J: TRBJ2-5
size: .
CDR3: CASSYPLSGAYQEAQYF
DNA: TGTGCCAGCAGTTATCCACTTAGCGGAGCGTACCAAGAGGCCCAGTACTTC

length: 14
D: .
V: TRBV12-3/TRBV12-4
J: TRBJ1-6
size: many
CDR3: CASSLGQGEGPLHF
DNA: TGTGCCAGCAGCCTGGGGCAGGGTGAAGGACCCCTCCACTTT

length: 16
D: TRBD2
V: TRBV6-5
J: TRBJ2-7
size: .
CDR3: CASSSHSTAGGPEQYF
DNA: TGTGCCAGCAGTTCCCATAGTACAGCGGGAGGGCCCGAGCAGTACTTC

length: 17
D: .
V: TRBV30
J: TRBJ2-6
size: .
CDR3: CAWSAAGSVSGANVLTF
DNA: TGTGCCTGGAGTGCGGCAGGGAGTGTCTCTGGGGCCAACGTCCTGACTTTC

length: 12
D: .
V: TRBV11-2
J: TRBJ2-1
size: once
CDR3: CVSNLGGDEQFF
DNA: TGTGTCAGCAACTTAGGAGGAGATGAGCAGTTCTTC

length: 11
D: .
V: TRBV30
J: TRBJ2-5
size: .
CDR3: CTWTDQETQYF
DNA: TGTACCTGGACGGATCAAGAGACCCAGTACTTC

length: 14
D: .
V: TRBV7-9
J: TRBJ2-7
size: few
CDR3: CASSRPGLSYEQYF
DNA: TGTGCCAGCAGCCGCCCTGGTCTCTCCTACGAGCAGTACTTC

length: 14
D: .
V: TRBV5-5
J: TRBJ2-2
size: .
CDR3: CASKEGSDTGELFF
DNA: TGTGCCAGCAAGGAGGGATCGGACACCGGGGAGCTGTTTTTT

length: 14
D: TRBD1
V: TRBV6-4
J: TRBJ1-1
size: once
CDR3: CASRQGNRDTEAFF
DNA: TGTGCCAGTAGACAGGGGAATAGAGACACTGAAGCTTTCTTT

length: 13
D: .
V: TRBV11-1
J: TRBJ2-7
size: .
CDR3: CASNSDGGYEQYF
DNA: TGTGCCAGCAACTCGGACGGGGGCTACGAGCAATACTTC

length: 15
D: .
V: TRBV5-4
J: TRBJ2-3
size: .
CDR3: CASSLLGHSTDTQYF
DNA: TGTGCCAGCAGCTTGCTCGGACACAGCACAGATACGCAGTATTTT